The 8 T cell receptor beta chains below come from one sample, sequenced in a study of blood T cell repertoires in COVID-19. Only in-frame clones appear in the TCRdb table, and some are missing; sequencing was by immunoSEQ multiplex PCR. The data contain under 350,000 clones, about 85% of them singletons. The sequencing input was peripheral blood. These receptor sequences come from a human donor in a cohort sampled during active COVID-19.

This chain joins TRBV11-2 and TRBJ2-3, with TRBD2 matching over 12 bases. Trimming at V came to 6 bases and at J to 7 bases, leaving 8 bases not matched to a gene. This CDR3 has 15 amino acids. From germline, CDR1 is SGHAT and CDR2 FQNNGV. CDR3 in amino acids: CASRSTSGSSNTQYF. In DNA, the CDR3 is TGTGCCAGCAGGTCGACTAGCGGGAGTAGCAATACGCAGTATTTT.

The V and J genes are TRBV5-1 and TRBJ1-2; 7 positions agree with TRBD1. Unmatched junction bases numbered 7, after V lost 3 bases and J lost 5 bases. This CDR3 is built from 14 residues. Looked up from germline, CDR1 is SGHRS and CDR2 is YFSETQ. CDR3 region: CASSSPGGRYGYTF. In nucleotides, the CDR3 is TGCGCCAGCAGCTCCCCAGGGGGGAGGTATGGCTACACCTTC.

The rearrangement links TRBV9 to TRBJ2-6, with D possibly TRBD1 on 6 matching bases. V was trimmed by 4 bases and J by 2 bases, leaving 10 bases between them. The germline gives CDR1 SGDLS, CDR2 YYNGEE. CDR3 length: 15 residues. This CDR3 is CASSPQGTGANVLTF. The CDR3 DNA is TGTGCCAGCAGCCCCCAGGGGACTGGGGCCAACGTCCTGACTTTC.

The chain couples TRBV19 to TRBJ2-7; D is unclear. CDR3 length equals 13 residues. V lost 0 bases to trimming and J lost 7 bases, with 10 bases between them. Looked up from germline, CDR1 is LNHDA and CDR2 is SQIVND (reference sequence). CDR3 DNA: TGTGCCAGTAGTATAGATGAAAGGCGGGAGCAGTACTTC. Translation gives CASSIDERREQYF.

The rearrangement joins TRBV14 to TRBJ2-1; 10 nucleotides match TRBD2. This CDR3 comprises 14 residues. Germline lookup yields CDR1 SGHDN and CDR2 FVKESK. CDR3 DNA: TGTGATATAAGCGGGAGGGAATTGTGCAATGAGCAGTTCTTC. It yields the protein CDISGRELCNEQFF.

The V and J genes are TRBV19 and TRBJ1-5, with D tentatively TRBD1 (6 bases). The germline V and J ends were trimmed by 7 bases and 2 bases, with 21 bases remaining between them. This CDR3 is 17 amino acids long. Germline CDR1 LNHDA, CDR2 SQIVND (reference sequence). Here the CDR3 DNA reads TGTGCCAGTACCCCATCAGGGGTGGGAGCTGGCAATCAGCCCCAGCATTTT. It is translated as CASTPSGVGAGNQPQHF.

This clone was detected a few times. V gene TRBV7-8 combines with J gene TRBJ1-3, with 7 bases lining up with TRBD1. The germline CDR1 and CDR2 sequences are SGHVS and FQNEAQ. J gave up 1 base and V 5 bases, and 5 bases lay outside the gene matches. This CDR3 region has 15 residues. CDR3 sequence: CASSPETGSGNTIYF. CDR3 coding DNA: TGTGCCAGCAGCCCGGAGACAGGGTCTGGAAACACCATATATTTT.

The gene calls are TRBV27 and TRBJ1-6, with 9 bases that match TRBD1. This CDR3 has 15 residues. CDR1 is MNHEY, CDR2 SMNVEV, per germline (reference sequence). V lost 3 bases, J lost 8 bases, and 5 bases stayed unmatched. CDR3: CASSFLTGGDSPLHF. CDR3 in DNA: TGTGCCAGCAGTTTTTTGACAGGGGGTGATTCACCCCTCCACTTT.